Included here is one T cell receptor beta chain sequence, with context. The target antigen is unknown. This sample was taken from a study of CXCR3-negative and CXCR3-positive naive CD8 T cells. The study, taken as a whole, reports: TRBV-TRBJ usage matched between naive CXCR3-negative and CXCR3-positive cells but not between memory cells. Both naive subsets carried similar amounts of surface CD5, so TCR strength was inferred from TRB CDR3 properties. Diversity proved comparably high across both naive subsets and much lower in memory CD8+ cells.

The TRB cDNA libraries were prepared by 5' RACE with UMI labels. TCRdb reanalyzed the 5' RACE reads, giving one entry per CDR3 protein sequence and no DNA. The listing contains some 56,000 distinct CDR3 sequences. CDR1 and CDR2 from the germline V gene are DFQATT and SNEGSKA (reference sequence). This CDR3 spans 17 amino acids. Triplicate sorts, around 300,000 cells apiece, were made for each CD8+ T cell subset. The genes are TRBV20-1 and TRBJ2-7; without DNA, the TCRdb call of TRBD1 cannot be checked. The receptor's source is a human donor in good health. Some clones in this sample may be carry-over from other donors' samples. What was sequenced was memory CD8+ T cells from blood. Here the CDR3 reads CSARALLGTGMPYEQYF.